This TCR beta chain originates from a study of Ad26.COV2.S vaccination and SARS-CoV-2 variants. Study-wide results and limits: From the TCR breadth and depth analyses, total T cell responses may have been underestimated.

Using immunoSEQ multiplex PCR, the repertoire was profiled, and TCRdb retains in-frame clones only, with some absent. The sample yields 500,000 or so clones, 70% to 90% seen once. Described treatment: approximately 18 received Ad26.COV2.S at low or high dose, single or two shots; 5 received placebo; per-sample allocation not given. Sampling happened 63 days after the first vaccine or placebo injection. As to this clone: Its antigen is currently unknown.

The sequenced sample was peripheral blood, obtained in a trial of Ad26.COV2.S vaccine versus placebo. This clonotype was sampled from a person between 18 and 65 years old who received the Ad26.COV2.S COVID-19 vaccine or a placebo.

The CDR3, as DNA: TGTGCCAGCAGTTTGCCAACCGGGCAGGGAGAGACCCAGTACTTC. Its translation: CASSLPTGQGETQYF. This sequence joins TRBV28 and TRBJ2-5; possible D gene TRBD1, 5 bases. Trimming took off 3 bases at V and 4 bases at J, with 15 bases between the two ends. From germline, CDR1 is MDHEN and CDR2 SYDVKM. The CDR3 totals 15 residues.